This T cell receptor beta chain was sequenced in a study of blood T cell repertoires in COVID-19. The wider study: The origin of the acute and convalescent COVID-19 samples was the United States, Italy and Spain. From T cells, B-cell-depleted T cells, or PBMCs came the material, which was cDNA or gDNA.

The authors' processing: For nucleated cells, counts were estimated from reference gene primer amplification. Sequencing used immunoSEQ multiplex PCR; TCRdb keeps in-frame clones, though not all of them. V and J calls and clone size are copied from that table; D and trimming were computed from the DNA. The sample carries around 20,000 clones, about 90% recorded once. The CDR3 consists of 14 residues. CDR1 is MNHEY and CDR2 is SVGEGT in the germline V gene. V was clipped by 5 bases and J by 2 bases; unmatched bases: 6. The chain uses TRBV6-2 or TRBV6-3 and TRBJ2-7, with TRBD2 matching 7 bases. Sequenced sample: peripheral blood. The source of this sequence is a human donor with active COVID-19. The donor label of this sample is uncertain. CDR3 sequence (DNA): TGTGCCAGCAGTGATGGGACTACCCCCTACGAGCAGTACTTC. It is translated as CASSDGTTPYEQYF.